This T cell receptor beta chain emerged from a study of CD8 T cells in Susac syndrome. Overall study context: Sequenced Susac syndrome patients included six with clinically active disease and roughly 8 in remission.

CDR3 length: 13 residues. After removal of 7 bases from V and 5 bases from J, the junction contained 9 bases not matched to a gene. Germline V gives CDR1 SQVTM, CDR2 ANQGSEA. RNA, at about 0.45 to 1 ug, was reverse transcribed with random hexamers. TCRdb passed the immunoSEQ multiplex PCR reads through MiXCR, listing each CDR3 protein once. This sample yields approximately 190,000 distinct CDR3 sequences, of which around 93% are seen a single time; around 0.16% belongs to the top ten. This chain connects TRBV29-1 to TRBJ2-7, with TRBD2 matching 9 bases. The source is a human donor with Susac syndrome. The sample taken for sequencing was CD8+ T cells from PBMCs. CDR3 bases: TGCAGCGCCCTGGGACTAGCCTTTGACGAGCAGTACTTC. It encodes CSALGLAFDEQYF.